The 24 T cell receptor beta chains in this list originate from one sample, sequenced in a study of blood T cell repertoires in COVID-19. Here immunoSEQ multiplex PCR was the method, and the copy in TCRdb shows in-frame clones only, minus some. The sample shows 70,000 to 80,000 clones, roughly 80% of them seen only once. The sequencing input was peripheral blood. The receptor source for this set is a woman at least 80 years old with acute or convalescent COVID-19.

The DNA of the CDR3 is TGTGCCAGCAGCGTAGTGGAGTACGGGACTCGCTCCTACGAGCAGTACTTC. Translated: CASSVVEYGTRSYEQYF. V usage is TRBV9 and J usage is TRBJ2-7; D is possibly TRBD2 (6 bases). The CDR3 spans 17 residues. The V gene's germline CDR1 is SGDLS and CDR2 YYNGEE. The V gene lost 0 bases and the J gene lost 0 bases, with 16 bases spanning the gap.

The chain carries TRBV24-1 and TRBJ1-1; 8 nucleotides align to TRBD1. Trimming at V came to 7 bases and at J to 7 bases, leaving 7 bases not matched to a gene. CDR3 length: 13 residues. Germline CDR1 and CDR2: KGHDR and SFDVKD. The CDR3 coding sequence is TGTGCCACCAGAAAAACAGGGGGGGGTGAAGCTTTCTTT. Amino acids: CATRKTGGGEAFF.

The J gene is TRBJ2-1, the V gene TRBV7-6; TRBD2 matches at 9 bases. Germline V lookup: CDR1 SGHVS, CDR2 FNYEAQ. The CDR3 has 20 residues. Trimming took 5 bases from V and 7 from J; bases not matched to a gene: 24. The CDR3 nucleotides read TGTGCCAGCAGCCCGTTCGGAGGGGCGCGTGGGGGACTAGCATTGAATGAGCAGTTCTTC. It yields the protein CASSPFGGARGGLALNEQFF.

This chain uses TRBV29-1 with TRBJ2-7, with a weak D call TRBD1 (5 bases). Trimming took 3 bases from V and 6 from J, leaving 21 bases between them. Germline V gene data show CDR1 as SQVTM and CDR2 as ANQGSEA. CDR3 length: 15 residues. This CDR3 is CSVDLPTGGVLEQYF. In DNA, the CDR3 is TGCAGCGTTGATCTCCCCACAGGTGGGGTGCTCGAGCAGTACTTC.

For the CDR3, the DNA is TGTGCCTGGAGTCAGACTAGCGAGACCTACAATGAGCAGTTCTTC. Its protein is CAWSQTSETYNEQFF. The J gene is TRBJ2-1, the V gene TRBV30, with 8 bases fitting TRBD2. The CDR3 contains 15 residues. The germline V gene has CDR1 GTSNPN and CDR2 SVGIG (reference sequence). J was trimmed by 2 bases and V by 2 bases; bases with no gene match: 5.

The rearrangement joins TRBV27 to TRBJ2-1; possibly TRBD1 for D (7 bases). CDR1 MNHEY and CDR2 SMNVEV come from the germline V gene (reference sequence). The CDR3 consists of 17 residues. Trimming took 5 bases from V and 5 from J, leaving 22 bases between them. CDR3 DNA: TGTGCCAGCAGTGGCACGACAGGGAGGCCTAGAAACAATGAGCAGTTCTTC. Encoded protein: CASSGTTGRPRNNEQFF.

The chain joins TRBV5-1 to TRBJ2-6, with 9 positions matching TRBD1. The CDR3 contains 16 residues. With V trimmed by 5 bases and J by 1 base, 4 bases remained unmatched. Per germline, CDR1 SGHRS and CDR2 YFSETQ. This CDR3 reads CASSRDRGSGANVLTF. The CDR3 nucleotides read TGCGCCAGCAGTCGTGACAGGGGGTCTGGGGCCAACGTCCTGACTTTC.

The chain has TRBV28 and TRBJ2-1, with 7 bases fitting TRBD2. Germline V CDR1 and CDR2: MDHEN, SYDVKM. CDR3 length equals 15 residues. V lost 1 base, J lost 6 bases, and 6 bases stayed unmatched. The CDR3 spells CASSLLGGLVNEQFF. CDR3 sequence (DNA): TGTGCCAGCAGTTTATTGGGAGGACTAGTCAATGAGCAGTTCTTC.

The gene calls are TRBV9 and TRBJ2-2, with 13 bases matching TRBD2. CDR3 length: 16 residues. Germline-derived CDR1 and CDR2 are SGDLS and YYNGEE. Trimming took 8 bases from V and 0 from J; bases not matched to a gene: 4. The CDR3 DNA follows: TGTGCCAGTGGACTAGCGGGAGACCCGAACACCGGGGAGCTGTTTTTT. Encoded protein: CASGLAGDPNTGELFF.

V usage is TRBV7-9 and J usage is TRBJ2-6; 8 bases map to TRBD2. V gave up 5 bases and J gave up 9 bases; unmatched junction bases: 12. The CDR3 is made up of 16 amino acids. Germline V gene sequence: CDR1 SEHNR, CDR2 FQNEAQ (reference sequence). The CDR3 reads CASSPTGGIGGNVLTF. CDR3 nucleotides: TGTGCCAGCAGCCCAACGGGGGGGATTGGCGGCAACGTCCTGACTTTC. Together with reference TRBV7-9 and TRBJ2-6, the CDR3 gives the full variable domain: DTGVSQNPRHKITKRGQNVTFRCDPISEHNRLYWYRQTLGQGPEFLTYFQNEAQLEKSRLLSDRFSAERPKGSFSTLEIQRTEQGDSAMYLCASSPTGGIGGNVLTFGAGSRLTVL.

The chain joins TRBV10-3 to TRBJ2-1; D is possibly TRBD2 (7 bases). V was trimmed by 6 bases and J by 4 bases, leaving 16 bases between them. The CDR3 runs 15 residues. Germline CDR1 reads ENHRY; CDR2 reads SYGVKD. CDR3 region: CAISRGGASYNEQFF. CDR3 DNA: TGTGCCATCAGCAGAGGGGGGGCCTCATACAATGAGCAGTTCTTC.

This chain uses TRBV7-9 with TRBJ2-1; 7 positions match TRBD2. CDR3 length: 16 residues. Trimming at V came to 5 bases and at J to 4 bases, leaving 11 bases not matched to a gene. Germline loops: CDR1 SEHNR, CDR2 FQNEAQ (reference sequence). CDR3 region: CASSISGRENYNEQFF. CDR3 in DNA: TGTGCCAGCAGCATTTCGGGGAGGGAGAATTACAATGAGCAGTTCTTC.

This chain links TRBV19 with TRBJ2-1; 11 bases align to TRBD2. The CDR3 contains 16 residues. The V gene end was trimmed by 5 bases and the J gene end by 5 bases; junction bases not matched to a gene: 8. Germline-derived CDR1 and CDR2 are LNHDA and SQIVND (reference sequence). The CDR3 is CASSGLAGGGDNEQFF. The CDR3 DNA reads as TGTGCCAGTAGTGGATTAGCGGGAGGGGGGGACAATGAGCAGTTCTTC.

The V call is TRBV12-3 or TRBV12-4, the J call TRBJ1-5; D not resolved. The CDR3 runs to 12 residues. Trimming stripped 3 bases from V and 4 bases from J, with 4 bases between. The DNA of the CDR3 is TGTGCCAGCAGTTTCGGTAATCAGCCCCAGCATTTT. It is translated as CASSFGNQPQHF.

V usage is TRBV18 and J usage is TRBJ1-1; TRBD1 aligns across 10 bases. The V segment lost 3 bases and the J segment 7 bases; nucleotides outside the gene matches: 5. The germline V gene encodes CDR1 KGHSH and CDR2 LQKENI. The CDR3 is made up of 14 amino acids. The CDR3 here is CASSPSGQGVEAFF. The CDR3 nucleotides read TGTGCCAGCTCACCCTCTGGACAGGGGGTTGAAGCTTTCTTT. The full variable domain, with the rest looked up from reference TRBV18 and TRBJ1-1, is NAGVMQNPRHLVRRRGQEARLRCSPMKGHSHVYWYRQLPEEGLKFMVYLQKENIIDESGMPKERFSAEFPKEGPSILRIQQVVRGDSAAYFCASSPSGQGVEAFFGQGTRLTVV.

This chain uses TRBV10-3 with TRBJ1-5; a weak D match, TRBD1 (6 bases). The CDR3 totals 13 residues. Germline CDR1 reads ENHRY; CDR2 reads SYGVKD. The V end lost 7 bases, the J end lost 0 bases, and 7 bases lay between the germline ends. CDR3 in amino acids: CAIKGDSNQPQHF. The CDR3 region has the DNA TGTGCCATCAAGGGGGATAGCAATCAGCCCCAGCATTTT.

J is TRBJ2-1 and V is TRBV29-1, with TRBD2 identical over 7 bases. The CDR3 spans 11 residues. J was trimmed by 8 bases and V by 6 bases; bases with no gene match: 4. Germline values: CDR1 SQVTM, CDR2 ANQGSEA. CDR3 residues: CSVGGGDEQFF. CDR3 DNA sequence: TGCAGCGTGGGGGGGGGAGATGAGCAGTTCTTC.

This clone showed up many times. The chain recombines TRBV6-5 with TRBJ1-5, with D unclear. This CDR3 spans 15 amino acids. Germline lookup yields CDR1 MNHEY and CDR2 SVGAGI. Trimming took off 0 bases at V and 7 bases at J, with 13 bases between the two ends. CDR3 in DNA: TGTGCCAGCAGTTACTCTTCGGGGTTTGGACAGCCCCAGCATTTT. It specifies CASSYSSGFGQPQHF.

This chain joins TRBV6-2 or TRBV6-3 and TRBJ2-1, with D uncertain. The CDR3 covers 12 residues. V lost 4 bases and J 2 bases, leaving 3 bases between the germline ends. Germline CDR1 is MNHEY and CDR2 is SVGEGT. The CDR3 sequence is CASSSTYNEQFF. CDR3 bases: TGTGCCAGCAGTTCCACCTACAATGAGCAGTTCTTC.

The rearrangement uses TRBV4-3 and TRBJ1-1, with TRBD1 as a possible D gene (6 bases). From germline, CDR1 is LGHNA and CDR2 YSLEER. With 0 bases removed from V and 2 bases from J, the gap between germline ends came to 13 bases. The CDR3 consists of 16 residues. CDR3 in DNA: TGCGCCAGCAGCCAAGAAGGGGGTAGGGTCAACACTGAAGCTTTCTTT. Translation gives CASSQEGGRVNTEAFF.

Here the CDR3 reads CASSLTEGGSYGYTF. For the CDR3, the DNA is TGCGCCAGCAGCTTGACAGAAGGGGGCTCCTATGGCTACACCTTC. This rearrangement joins TRBV5-1 to TRBJ1-2; 7 bases fit TRBD1. This CDR3 has 15 residues. Germline V CDR1 and CDR2: SGHRS, YFSETQ. V shed 1 base, J shed 4 bases, and the junction held 7 bases outside the gene matches. The variable domain in full, completed from reference TRBV5-1 and TRBJ1-2, reads KAGVTQTPRYLIKTRGQQVTLSCSPISGHRSVSWYQQTPGQGLQFLFEYFSETQRNKGNFPGRFSGRQFSNSRSEMNVSTLELGDSALYLCASSLTEGGSYGYTFGSGTRLTVV.

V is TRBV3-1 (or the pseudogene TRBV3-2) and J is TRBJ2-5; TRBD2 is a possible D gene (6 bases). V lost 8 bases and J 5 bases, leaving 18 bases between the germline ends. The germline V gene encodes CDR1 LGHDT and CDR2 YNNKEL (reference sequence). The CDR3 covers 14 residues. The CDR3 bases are TGTGCCAGCCGACCGCACGGAGGGGAGGAGACCCAGTACTTC. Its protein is CASRPHGGEETQYF.

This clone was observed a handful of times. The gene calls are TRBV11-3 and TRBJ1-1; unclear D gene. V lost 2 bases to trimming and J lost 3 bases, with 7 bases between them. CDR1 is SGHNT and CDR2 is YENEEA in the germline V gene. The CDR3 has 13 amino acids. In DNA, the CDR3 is TGTGCCAGCAGCTTATCAGGTTACACTGAAGCTTTCTTT. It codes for CASSLSGYTEAFF.

The CDR3 protein is CASSAGPGGETQYF. The DNA of the CDR3 is TGTGCCAGCAGCGCGGGCCCCGGCGGGGAGACCCAGTACTTC. This chain links TRBV9 with TRBJ2-5; TRBD2 is a possible D gene (5 bases). The CDR3 sequence is 14 residues long. V dropped 3 bases and J dropped 5 bases, with 14 bases sitting between them. CDR1 SGDLS and CDR2 YYNGEE come from the germline V gene.